Sequencing of this T cell receptor (beta chain) was carried out in a study of blood T cell repertoires in COVID-19. Study in general: Sources were T cells, B-cell-depleted T cells, or PBMCs; the material itself was cDNA or gDNA.

Here immunoSEQ multiplex PCR was the method, and the copy in TCRdb shows in-frame clones only, minus some. Counted here are some 85,000 clones, 80% occurring once; the ten biggest clones make up approximately 21%. Trimming took off 5 bases at V and 5 bases at J, with 10 bases between the two ends. CDR1 and CDR2 from the germline V gene are SGHNT and YENEEA. The CDR3 has 13 residues. The sample taken for sequencing was peripheral blood. The clonotype originates from a woman of 80 years or more with acute or convalescent COVID-19. The chain combines TRBV11-3 with TRBJ2-1, with no clear D. This CDR3 is CASSKLENNEQFF. In DNA, the CDR3 is TGTGCCAGCAGCAAGCTAGAGAACAATGAGCAGTTCTTC.